The entry below gives a single T cell receptor beta chain sequence along with its context. It lacks a known antigen. The sample holds no much larger clone one base away, and base qualities are not on file. TCR cDNA was made using 5'RACE template switching, a step that added a universal primer site and unique molecular identifiers. Priming of cDNA synthesis was performed from both the TCR alpha and TCR beta constant segments. Libraries were amplified in two PCR steps, with sample barcodes and sequencing adapters added in the second step. Sequencing of the libraries was done on either Illumina HiSeq 2500 (2x100 bp) or NovaSeq (2x150 bp). The original methods were these. Demultiplexing of reads and collapsing into UMI consensus sequences were performed with MIGEC, and V(D)J alignment was carried out with MiXCR. Vaccine-responding clonotypes were identified with edgeR using replicate PBMC samples, with FDR below 0.01 and a log2 fold change above 5 up to day 15 being required. Bulk clonotypes were assigned CD4 or CD8 identity according to which sequenced CD4 or CD8 repertoire held them at higher abundance. Using fastp trimming at Q25 and MiXCR clonotype assembly, TCRdb reanalyzed the public sequencing data and kept in-frame beta chains. CDR3 protein sequences are deduplicated, and each keeps its most common genes and DNA. The V and J calls reflect TCRdb's pipeline rather than the authors' work. This sample is represented by some 400,000 distinct CDR3 sequences; 6.2% of them were singletons. 15% of the sample lies in the top ten.

A distance of 16 bases separates the germline ends of V and J, which lose 4 bases and 4 bases respectively. As encoded in the germline V gene (reference sequence), CDR1 is LGHDT while CDR2 is YNNKEL. The CDR3 numbers 15 residues from cysteine through phenylalanine. Of all the DNA, just the CDR3 is kept, 45 bases in frame from base 1. Taken with the paper, the label for treatment or condition translates to: live attenuated yellow fever vaccine strain. At each blood-draw timepoint, two biological replicates of bulk PBMCs were obtained. A standard Ficoll-Paque protocol was used to isolate PBMCs from peripheral blood. TriZol was used to extract RNA from bulk PBMCs, CD4 and CD8 fractions, and dextramer-positive and dextramer-negative fractions. This entry belongs to a study of T cells after yellow fever vaccination (dated by TCRdb to between 2017 and 2020). For the study in its entirety: The SMART-Seq v4 Ultra Low Input RNA kit was used to prepare libraries from fractions with low cell numbers. To track T-cell clones before and after primary and booster YFV17D yellow fever vaccination, bulk TCR alpha and beta repertoires were sequenced longitudinally. Two healthy male donors, one aged 18 to 29 and one aged 30 to 40 years, made up the cohort. Blood was collected at multiple timepoints before and after primary and secondary immunization, and bulk PBMC replicates and cell subsets were isolated. The full study reports these points: A small fraction of clonotypes appeared in both the CD4 and CD8 compartments, likely as a result of convergent recombination. The secondary T-cell response was weaker than the primary response but faster, peaking on day 5 instead of day 15. Because the study included only a couple of donors, the extent to which the findings can be generalized is limited. FACS-sorted repertoires could contain abundant contaminating clonotypes from the bulk population, so computational filtering was required. After the booster, most of the clones that had expanded following primary vaccination were detected again (roughly 97% of CD4 and around 88% of CD8), which suggests that memory was broadly maintained.

The chain joins TRBV3-1 to TRBJ1-1, with no D gene named confidently. The sequencing used PBMCs, collected 5 days after the yellow fever booster vaccination. The receptor was derived from a man aged 25 to 40 who received the YFV17D yellow fever vaccine. Here the CDR3 is given as CASSPPSIISTEAFF. The nucleotide sequence reads as follows: TGTGCCAGCAGCCCTCCCAGCATTATATCCACTGAAGCTTTCTTT.